The 27 T cell receptor beta chains presented below share a single source sample, sequenced in a study of blood T cells in healthy people across ages. Primed by a sample-barcoded 5' primer and a J-beta primer mix, a second PCR proceeded for about 6 to 12 cycles. MiXCR, applied by TCRdb to the 5' RACE reads, yields one record per CDR3 protein. This repertoire shows 600,000 to 850,000 distinct CDR3 sequences, 25% found once; its top ten account for roughly 9%. Another study also made use of these data, one on T cells of mothers and their children.

Sequencing was performed on blood. These receptors all stem from a boy aged 5-17 years in good health.

The table lists this clonotype with a few counts. The chain uses TRBV5-1 and TRBJ1-6; perhaps TRBD1 as D (5 bases). Per the germline V gene, CDR1 is SGHRS and CDR2 is YFSETQ. CDR3 length equals 16 residues. Trimming took off 2 bases at V and 7 bases at J, with 16 bases between the two ends. This chain's CDR3 is CASSLGPDIYNSPLHF. As DNA, the CDR3 is TGCGCCAGCAGCTTAGGACCGGACATCTACAATTCACCCCTCCACTTT.

At least ten counts were recorded for this clonotype. The J gene is TRBJ2-7, the V gene TRBV20-1; TRBD1 matches 7 bases. The CDR3 loop spans 12 amino acids. V trimming: 5 bases; J trimming: 6 bases; junction bases outside the gene matches: 7. The germline CDR1 and CDR2 sequences are DFQATT and SNEGSKA (reference sequence). CDR3 DNA: TGCAGTGCTCTGCAGGGGGACAGCGAGCAGTACTTC. Translation: CSALQGDSEQYF.

V usage is TRBV12-3 or TRBV12-4 and J usage is TRBJ2-7; TRBD2 matches at 9 bases. This CDR3 spans 14 amino acids. V trimming: 5 bases; J trimming: 3 bases; junction bases outside the gene matches: 5. The CDR3 loop reads CASSPGLAYYEQYF. CDR3 DNA sequence: TGTGCCAGCAGTCCGGGACTAGCTTACTACGAGCAGTACTTC.

The chain uses TRBV29-1 and TRBJ2-5; D uncertain. This CDR3 has 13 amino acids. Germline-derived CDR1 and CDR2 are SQVTM and ANQGSEA. V shed 7 bases and J shed 6 bases, with 18 bases lying between them. The CDR3 DNA reads TGCAGCGCTTACTCGGGCCTCGGAAAGACCCAGTACTTC. Translating it yields CSAYSGLGKTQYF.

This clonotype occurred many times. This chain connects TRBV20-1 to TRBJ2-7; D possibly matches TRBD1 or TRBD2 (5 bases each). This CDR3 spans 16 amino acids. Germline loops: CDR1 DFQATT, CDR2 SNEGSKA (reference sequence). The V end lost 3 bases, the J end lost 0 bases, and 18 bases lay between the germline ends. As DNA, the CDR3 is TGCAGTGCTAGTTTGCTCGGGACGGTGAGCTCCTACGAGCAGTACTTC. This sequence encodes CSASLLGTVSSYEQYF.

The chain recombines TRBV6-1 with TRBJ2-1; D might be TRBD2 (7 bases). V was pared by 5 bases and J by 3 bases, with 17 bases between. The CDR3 is 16 amino acids. Germline loops: CDR1 MNHNS, CDR2 SASEGT. In DNA form, the CDR3 reads TGTGCCAGCAGTCATAGGGGGGGGAGTTTCTACAATGAGCAGTTCTTC. The encoded protein is CASSHRGGSFYNEQFF.

This clonotype was seen once. V is TRBV12-3 or TRBV12-4 and J is TRBJ2-5, with 9 bases fitting TRBD1. The last part of the DNA fits TRBJ2-7 better; the J call may be wrong. This CDR3 is built from 16 residues. DNA for the CDR3: TGTGCCAGCAGTCCAAGGGACAGGGCTTCTCGGTCCGAGCAGTACTTC. As protein: CASSPRDRASRSEQYF.

The chain recombines TRBV18 with TRBJ1-5; D uncertain. CDR3 length: 13 amino acids. Germline assignment: CDR1 KGHSH and CDR2 LQKENI. V shed 3 bases and J shed 3 bases, with 6 bases lying between them. CDR3 coding DNA: TGTGCCAGCTCACCGGAATTCAATCAGCCCCAGCATTTT. It yields the protein CASSPEFNQPQHF.

This clonotype came up a few times. The V call is TRBV29-1, the J call TRBJ1-2, with D possibly matching TRBD1 (5 bases). The CDR3 length is 11 residues. V gave up 6 bases and J gave up 5 bases, with 10 bases separating them. The germline V gene has CDR1 SQVTM and CDR2 ANQGSEA. The CDR3 reads CSVREDYGYTF. The CDR3 DNA reads as TGCAGCGTCAGGGAGGATTATGGCTACACCTTC. Combining the CDR3 with reference TRBV29-1 and TRBJ1-2 gives the whole variable domain SAVISQKPSRDICQRGTSLTIQCQVDSQVTMMFWYRQQPGQSLTLIATANQGSEATYESGFVIDKFPISRPNLTFSTLTVSNMSPEDSSIYLCSVREDYGYTFGSGTRLTVV.

This clonotype was observed a few times. The chain employs TRBV15 and TRBJ2-1; 9 nucleotides line up with TRBD2. V was pared by 5 bases and J by 4 bases, with 15 bases of the junction left unmatched. The CDR3 contains 18 residues. Looked up from germline, CDR1 is LNHNV and CDR2 is YYDKDF (reference sequence). The CDR3: CATSSRGMAGGMYNEQFF. In DNA, the CDR3 is TGTGCCACCAGCTCCCGGGGGATGGCGGGAGGGATGTACAATGAGCAGTTCTTC.

The chain recombines TRBV7-8 with TRBJ2-7; D unresolved. The CDR3 loop spans 16 amino acids. The V end was cut by 1 base, the J end by 6 bases, with 19 bases between. Germline V gene data show CDR1 as SGHVS and CDR2 as FQNEAQ. CDR3 sequence reads: CASSLGAGLVWGEQYV. The CDR3 nucleotides read TGTGCCAGCAGCTTAGGTGCAGGCTTAGTATGGGGCGAGCAGTACGTC.

The chain couples TRBV5-1 to TRBJ2-1; no firm D call. Per germline, CDR1 SGHRS and CDR2 YFSETQ. CDR3 length: 14 amino acids. Trimming took 7 bases from V and 2 from J, leaving 13 bases between them. The CDR3 region is CASCYGPTYNEQFF. In nucleotides, the CDR3 is TGCGCCAGCTGTTACGGGCCGACCTACAATGAGCAGTTCTTC. Supplemented by reference TRBV5-1 and TRBJ2-1, the full variable domain reads KAGVTQTPRYLIKTRGQQVTLSCSPISGHRSVSWYQQTPGQGLQFLFEYFSETQRNKGNFPGRFSGRQFSNSRSEMNVSTLELGDSALYLCASCYGPTYNEQFFGPGTRLTVL.

In its sample, this clonotype was seen a few times. The chain combines TRBV7-9 with TRBJ2-5; 8 positions match TRBD2. The CDR3 has 15 amino acids. Germline V CDR1 and CDR2: SEHNR, FQNEAQ (reference sequence). The J segment lost 3 bases and the V segment lost 11 bases, leaving 14 bases of the junction unmatched. The CDR3 DNA sequence: TGTGCCGGAGGTTTCGGGGGGGGCCGCGAAGAGACCCAGTACTTC. Its translation: CAGGFGGGREETQYF. The full variable domain, in which reference TRBV7-9 and TRBJ2-5 provide the parts outside the CDR3, is DTGVSQNPRHKITKRGQNVTFRCDPISEHNRLYWYRQTLGQGPEFLTYFQNEAQLEKSRLLSDRFSAERPKGSFSTLEIQRTEQGDSAMYLCAGGFGGGREETQYFGPGTRLLVL.

J is TRBJ2-5 and V is TRBV3-1, with D perhaps TRBD2 (5 bases). The V gene lost 0 bases and the J gene lost 1 base, with 15 bases spanning the gap. CDR1 is LGHDT, CDR2 YNNKEL, per germline (reference sequence). The CDR3 consists of 17 residues. The CDR3 here is CASSQDLLGSGQETQYF. DNA for the CDR3: TGTGCCAGCAGCCAAGACCTTTTGGGAAGCGGCCAAGAGACCCAGTACTTC.

This clonotype was found a few times. J is TRBJ1-2 and V is TRBV29-1; TRBD1 aligns across 11 bases. The germline gives CDR1 SQVTM, CDR2 ANQGSEA. The CDR3 contains 12 residues. With V trimmed by 7 bases and J by 7 bases, 5 bases remained unmatched. CDR3 DNA: TGCAGCGCCGGGACAGGGGGAACTGGCTACACCTTC. Translation: CSAGTGGTGYTF.

This clonotype was detected a few times. The rearrangement joins TRBV4-3 to TRBJ2-4, with D maybe TRBD2 (5 bases). The ends were cut back, 4 bases at V and 3 bases at J, with 19 bases in the middle. CDR3 length: 17 amino acids. Germline CDR1 reads LGHNA; CDR2 reads YSLEER. The CDR3 reads CASSPPRGMNDKNIQYF. In DNA, the CDR3 is TGCGCCAGCAGCCCCCCGCGAGGGATGAACGACAAAAACATTCAGTACTTC.

V is TRBV5-8 and J is TRBJ2-2, with D perhaps TRBD1 (5 bases). The CDR3 runs 14 residues. V gave up 9 bases and J gave up 4 bases, with 16 bases separating them. Germline values: CDR1 SGHTS, CDR2 YDEGEE. The CDR3 sequence: CANWGRAGTGELFF. CDR3 sequence (DNA): TGTGCCAACTGGGGCAGGGCAGGCACCGGGGAGCTGTTTTTT.

This sequence joins TRBV5-5 and TRBJ2-5, with D perhaps matching TRBD2 (5 bases). V dropped 2 bases and J dropped 5 bases, with 13 bases sitting between them. CDR3 length: 14 amino acids. CDR1 and CDR2 (germline): SGHKS, YYEKEE (reference sequence). CDR3 coding DNA: TGTGCCAGCAGCTTTATGGACTCGCTCGAGACCCAGTACTTC. This gives the protein CASSFMDSLETQYF.

V gene TRBV9 combines with J gene TRBJ2-7; D is perhaps TRBD2 (6 bases). The V gene lost 1 base and the J gene lost 3 bases, with 11 bases spanning the gap. CDR3 length: 14 residues. Per germline, CDR1 SGDLS and CDR2 YYNGEE. This CDR3 reads CASSVTREHYEQYF. In DNA form, the CDR3 reads TGTGCCAGCAGCGTAACACGGGAGCACTACGAGCAGTACTTC.

This clonotype was observed a few times. The genes are TRBV29-1 and TRBJ2-5; 8 nucleotides line up with TRBD1. This CDR3 spans 13 amino acids. Germline CDR1 and CDR2: SQVTM and ANQGSEA. V gave up 7 bases and J gave up 1 base; unmatched junction bases: 5. In DNA form, the CDR3 reads TGCAGCGCCCCGGGACAGGTCCAAGAGACCCAGTACTTC. This gives the protein CSAPGQVQETQYF.

Only a few counts were recorded for this clonotype. The CDR3 nucleotides read TGTGCCAGCAGCTCCCGATGGCGGGGGGGCCAAGAGACCCAGTACTTC. It translates to CASSSRWRGGQETQYF. J is TRBJ2-5 and V is TRBV7-2; 9 bases map to TRBD2. The V gene's germline CDR1 is SGHTA and CDR2 FQGNSA. Trimming at V came to 4 bases and at J to 1 base, leaving 7 bases not matched to a gene. The CDR3 is made up of 16 amino acids.

This sequence joins TRBV14 and TRBJ1-1; 9 bases are a match to TRBD1. Trimming at V came to 3 bases and at J to 6 bases, leaving 5 bases not matched to a gene. The CDR3 is 14 amino acids. Germline V gene lookup returns CDR1 SGHDN and CDR2 FVKESK. The CDR3, as DNA: TGTGCCAGCAGCCACCCGGGACAGGGTTCTGAAGCTTTCTTT. It is translated as CASSHPGQGSEAFF.

This chain joins TRBV12-3 or TRBV12-4 and TRBJ1-6; D perhaps matches TRBD1 (5 bases). CDR3 size: 12 residues. V dropped 7 bases and J dropped 11 bases, with 12 bases sitting between them. CDR3 amino acids: CASKLTATPLHF. CDR3 DNA sequence: TGTGCCAGCAAACTGACAGCAACACCCCTCCACTTT.

The chain is built from TRBV4-2 and TRBJ2-5; 11 bases fit TRBD2. J lost 6 bases, V lost 4 bases, and 7 bases had no gene match. Germline V gene lookup returns CDR1 LGHNA and CDR2 YNFKEQ. The CDR3 sequence is 15 residues long. The CDR3: CASSRDGTSGQTQYF. Here the CDR3 DNA reads TGTGCCAGCAGCCGGGACGGGACTAGCGGACAGACCCAGTACTTC.

This clonotype was observed a few times. This rearrangement joins TRBV10-3 to TRBJ2-5, with a tentative D call TRBD2 (5 bases). Per the germline V gene, CDR1 is ENHRY and CDR2 is SYGVKD. The germline V and J ends were trimmed by 10 bases and 2 bases, with 17 bases remaining between them. This CDR3 is built from 14 residues. This CDR3 reads CATSIAQDQETQYF. Here the CDR3 DNA reads TGTGCCACCAGCATAGCGCAGGATCAAGAGACCCAGTACTTC.

This chain connects TRBV28 to TRBJ1-1, with D maybe TRBD1 (5 bases). Trimming left V 5 bases short and J 6 bases short, with 16 bases between. The CDR3 is 14 residues long. Germline assignment: CDR1 MDHEN and CDR2 SYDVKM. The CDR3 spells CASSPPGTISEAFF. In DNA, the CDR3 is TGTGCCAGCAGTCCCCCCGGGACTATATCTGAAGCTTTCTTT.

The chain employs TRBV20-1 and TRBJ2-1, with a tentative D call TRBD2 (5 bases). The CDR3 length is 11 residues. The V end was cut by 5 bases, the J end by 13 bases, with 15 bases between. Germline V gives CDR1 DFQATT, CDR2 SNEGSKA (reference sequence). The CDR3 region has the DNA TGCAGTGCTGGGCGAGGGCTCAGACAGTTCTTC. Residues: CSAGRGLRQFF.